A selection of T cell receptor beta chains follows, all from one sample in a study of blood T cells in healthy people across ages. TCRdb re-derived calls from the 5' RACE reads in MiXCR, one entry per CDR3 protein. The sample comprises about 400,000 distinct CDR3 sequences, about 55% of which are singletons, and around 50% rests with the top ten. Sequenced: blood. These receptor sequences come from a man between 60 and 70 years old in good health. CDR3s include the opening cysteine and the closing phenylalanine or tryptophan.

j_gene	v_gene	CDR3aa
TRBJ2-4	TRBV6-2/TRBV6-3	CVSRDRDSHGIQYF
TRBJ2-4	TRBV25-1	CASSEGGALAKNIQYF
TRBJ1-4	TRBV25-1	CASRPRLSNEKLFF
TRBJ2-1	TRBV29-1	CSALLTGPRQFF
TRBJ2-3	TRBV19	CASSSGDSTDTQYF
TRBJ2-5	TRBV29-1	CSVARLAGGGSGEQYF
TRBJ2-3	TRBV29-1	CSVARLGEADTQYF
TRBJ2-7	TRBV20-1	CSATGAPQAPYEQYF
TRBJ2-2	TRBV28	CASRVGADTGELFF
TRBJ1-1	TRBV29-1	CSVELTGGKLPEAFF
TRBJ2-5	TRBV20-1	CSARRGGETQYF
TRBJ2-1	TRBV20-1	CSSLVASGRISGEQFF
TRBJ1-2	TRBV7-9	CASSPLGGQGLYGYTF
TRBJ2-1	TRBV11-2	CASRSLTRGNEQFF
TRBJ2-5	TRBV6-2/TRBV6-3	CASSPGTAGETQYF
TRBJ2-1	TRBV7-2	CASSLIGSQLSYNEQFF
TRBJ2-1	TRBV7-8	CASSPLESYNEQFF
TRBJ2-7	TRBV4-3	CASSPDRGASEYEQYF